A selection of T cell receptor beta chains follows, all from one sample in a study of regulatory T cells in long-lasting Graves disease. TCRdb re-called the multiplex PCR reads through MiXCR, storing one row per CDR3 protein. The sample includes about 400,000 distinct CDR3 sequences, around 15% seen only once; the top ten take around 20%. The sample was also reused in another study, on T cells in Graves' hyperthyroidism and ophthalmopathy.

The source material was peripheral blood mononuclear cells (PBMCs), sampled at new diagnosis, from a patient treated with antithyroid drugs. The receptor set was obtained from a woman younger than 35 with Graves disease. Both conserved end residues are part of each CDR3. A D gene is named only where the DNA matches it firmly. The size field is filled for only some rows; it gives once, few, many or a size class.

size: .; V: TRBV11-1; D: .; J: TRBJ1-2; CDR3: CASSLDGDYGYTF; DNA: TGTGCCAGCAGTTTGGACGGGGACTATGGCTACACCTTC
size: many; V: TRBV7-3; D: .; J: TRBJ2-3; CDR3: CASSLAGIGDTQYF; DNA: TGTGCCAGCAGCTTAGCGGGTATAGGAGATACGCAGTATTTT
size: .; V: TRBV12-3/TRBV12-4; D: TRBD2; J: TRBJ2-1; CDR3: CASSPGTSGVKNEQFF; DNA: TGTGCCAGCAGTCCCGGGACTAGCGGGGTTAAAAATGAGCAGTTCTTC
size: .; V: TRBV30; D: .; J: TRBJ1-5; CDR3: CAWALLGGGVDQHF; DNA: TGTGCCTGGGCCCTCCTCGGGGGGGGCGTCGACCAGCATTTT
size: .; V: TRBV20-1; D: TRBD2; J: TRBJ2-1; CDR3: CSARKGTSFHEQFF; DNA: TGCAGTGCTAGGAAAGGGACTAGCTTCCATGAGCAGTTCTTC
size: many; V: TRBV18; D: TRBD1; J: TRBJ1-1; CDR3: CASSSQGAQNTEAFF; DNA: TGTGCCAGCTCATCACAGGGGGCACAGAACACTGAAGCTTTCTTT
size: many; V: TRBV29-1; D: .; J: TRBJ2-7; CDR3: CSVKGGTYEQYF; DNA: TGCAGCGTTAAGGGGGGGACTTACGAGCAGTACTTC
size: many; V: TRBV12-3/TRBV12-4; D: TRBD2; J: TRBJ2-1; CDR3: CASRPTSGAYNEQFF; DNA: TGTGCCAGCAGACCCACTAGCGGGGCCTACAATGAGCAGTTCTTC
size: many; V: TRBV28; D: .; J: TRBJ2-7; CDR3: CASSLIPSFGEQYF; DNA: TGTGCCAGCAGTTTAATCCCCTCTTTCGGCGAGCAGTACTTC
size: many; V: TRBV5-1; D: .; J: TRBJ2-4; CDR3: CASSLRSGEDIQYF; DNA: TGCGCCAGCAGCTTGAGGTCTGGGGAGGACATTCAGTACTTC
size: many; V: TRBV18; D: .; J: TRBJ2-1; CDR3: CASSPLASGYNEQFF; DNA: TGTGCCAGCTCACCACTTGCGAGCGGTTACAATGAGCAGTTCTTC
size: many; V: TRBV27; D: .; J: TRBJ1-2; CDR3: CASSRVFLGGYTF; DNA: TGTGCCAGCAGCCGGGTTTTTTTGGGAGGCTACACCTTC
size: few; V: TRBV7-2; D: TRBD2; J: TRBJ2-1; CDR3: CASTLGLADYNEQFF; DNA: TGTGCCAGCACCCTAGGGCTAGCGGACTACAATGAGCAGTTCTTC
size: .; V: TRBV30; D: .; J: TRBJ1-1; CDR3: CAWSDPRRGATEAFF; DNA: TGTGCCTGGAGTGACCCTCGAAGGGGAGCCACTGAAGCTTTCTTT
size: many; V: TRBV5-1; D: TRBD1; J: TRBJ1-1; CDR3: CASKTGAENTEAFF; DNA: TGCGCCAGTAAGACAGGGGCGGAGAACACTGAAGCTTTCTTT
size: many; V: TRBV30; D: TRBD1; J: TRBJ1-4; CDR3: CAWSPSGSGGANEKLFF; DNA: TGTGCCTGGAGTCCGTCCGGCTCAGGGGGTGCTAATGAAAAACTGTTTTTT
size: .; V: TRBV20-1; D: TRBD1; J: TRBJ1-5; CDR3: CSARKGAGMNWPQHF; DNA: TGCAGTGCTAGGAAGGGGGCGGGTATGAATTGGCCCCAGCATTTT
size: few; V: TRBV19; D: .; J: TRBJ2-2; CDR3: CASSPPGRISNTGELFF; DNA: TGTGCCAGTAGTCCCCCCGGACGGATATCGAACACCGGGGAGCTGTTTTTT
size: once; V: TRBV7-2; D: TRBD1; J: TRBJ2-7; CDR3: CASSDPGQGKTEQYF; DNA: TGTGCCAGCAGCGACCCGGGACAGGGGAAGACCGAGCAGTACTTC
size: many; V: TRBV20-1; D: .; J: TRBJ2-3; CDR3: CSASRTPIGQDTQYF; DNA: TGCAGTGCTAGTAGGACCCCAATTGGTCAAGATACGCAGTATTTT
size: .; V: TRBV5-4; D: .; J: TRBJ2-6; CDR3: CASSLSGFTGANVLTF; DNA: TGTGCCAGCAGCCTCTCCGGGTTCACTGGGGCCAACGTCCTGACTTTC
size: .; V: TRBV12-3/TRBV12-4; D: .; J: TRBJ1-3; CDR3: CASSLGHRGNTIYF; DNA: TGTGCCAGCAGTTTGGGACACCGTGGAAACACCATATATTTT
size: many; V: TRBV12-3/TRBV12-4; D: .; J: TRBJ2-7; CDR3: CASSWSMDYEQYF; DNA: TGTGCCAGCAGTTGGAGCATGGACTACGAGCAGTACTTC
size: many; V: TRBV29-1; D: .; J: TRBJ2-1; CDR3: CSVPRGQYNEQFF; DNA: TGCAGCGTCCCCCGGGGGCAGTACAATGAGCAGTTCTTC
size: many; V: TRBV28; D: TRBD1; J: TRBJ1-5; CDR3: CASIPGTGHNQPQHF; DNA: TGTGCCAGCATCCCCGGGACAGGGCACAATCAGCCCCAGCATTTT
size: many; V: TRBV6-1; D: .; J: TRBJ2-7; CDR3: CASSIAVGWDEQYF; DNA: TGTGCCAGCAGTATAGCTGTCGGCTGGGACGAGCAGTACTTC
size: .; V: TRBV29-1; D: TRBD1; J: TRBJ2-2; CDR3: CSVRGQGAAGELFF; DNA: TGCAGCGTTAGGGGACAGGGGGCTGCCGGGGAGCTGTTTTTT
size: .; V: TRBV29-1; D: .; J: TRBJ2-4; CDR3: CSVDVGRNIQYF; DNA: TGCAGCGTTGACGTCGGAAGAAACATTCAGTACTTC
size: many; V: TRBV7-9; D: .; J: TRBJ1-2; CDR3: CASSDGTLWGYTF; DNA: TGTGCCAGCAGCGACGGGACCCTCTGGGGCTACACCTTC
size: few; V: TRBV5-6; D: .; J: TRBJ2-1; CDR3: CASNPVSGYNEQFF; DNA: TGTGCCAGCAACCCAGTATCAGGTTACAATGAGCAGTTCTTC
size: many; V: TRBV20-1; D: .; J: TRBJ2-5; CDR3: CSASRGRIQETQYF; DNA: TGCAGTGCTAGCCGAGGGCGGATCCAAGAGACCCAGTACTTC
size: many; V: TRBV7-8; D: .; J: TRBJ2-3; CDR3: CASSDNPGIQRTDTQYF; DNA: TGTGCCAGCAGCGACAATCCGGGGATTCAACGCACAGATACGCAGTATTTT
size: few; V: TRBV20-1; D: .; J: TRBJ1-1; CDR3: CSARDLHGNTEAFF; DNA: TGCAGTGCTAGAGATCTTCACGGGAACACTGAAGCTTTCTTT
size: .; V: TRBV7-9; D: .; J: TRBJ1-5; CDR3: CASSLAAGNQPQHF; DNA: TGTGCCAGCAGCTTAGCCGCTGGCAATCAGCCCCAGCATTTT
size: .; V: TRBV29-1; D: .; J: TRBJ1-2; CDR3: CSVEDAKVYGYTF; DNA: TGCAGCGTTGAAGACGCAAAGGTCTATGGCTACACCTTC
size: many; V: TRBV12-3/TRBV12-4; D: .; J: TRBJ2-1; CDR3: CASSSSGDRSYNEQFF; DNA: TGTGCCAGCAGTTCCTCAGGGGATCGGTCCTACAATGAGCAGTTCTTC
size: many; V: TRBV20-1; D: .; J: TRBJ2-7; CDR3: CSARGDPAAWEQYF; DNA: TGCAGTGCTAGGGGGGACCCGGCAGCCTGGGAGCAGTACTTC
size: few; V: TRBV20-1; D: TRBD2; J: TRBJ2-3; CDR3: CSARDSFASGSSGTDTQYF; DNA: TGCAGTGCTAGAGATTCATTTGCTAGCGGGAGTTCGGGCACAGATACGCAGTATTTT
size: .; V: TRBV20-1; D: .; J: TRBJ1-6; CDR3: CSARAFNRSYNSPLHF; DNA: TGCAGTGCTAGAGCTTTCAACCGCTCCTATAATTCACCCCTCCACTTT
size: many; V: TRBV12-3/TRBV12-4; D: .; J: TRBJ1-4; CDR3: CASSSSREALGKLFF; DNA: TGTGCCAGCAGTTCCTCGAGGGAAGCGCTGGGAAAACTGTTTTTT
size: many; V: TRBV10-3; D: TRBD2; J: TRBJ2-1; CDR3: CAITREGPYNEQFF; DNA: TGTGCCATCACGCGGGAGGGCCCCTACAATGAGCAGTTCTTC
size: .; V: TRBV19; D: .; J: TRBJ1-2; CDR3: CASSSSVRIYGYTF; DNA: TGTGCCAGTAGTAGTTCCGTGCGGATATATGGCTACACCTTC
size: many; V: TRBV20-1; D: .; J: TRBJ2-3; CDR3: CSARASAASTDTQYF; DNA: TGCAGTGCTAGAGCTTCGGCAGCTAGCACAGATACGCAGTATTTT
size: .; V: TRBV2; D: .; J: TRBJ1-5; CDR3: CASRRTRGGGQPQHF; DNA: TGTGCCAGCAGAAGGACGAGGGGAGGCGGTCAGCCCCAGCATTTT
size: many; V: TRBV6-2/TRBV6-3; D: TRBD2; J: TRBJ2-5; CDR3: CASSYSIWTSGGQETQYF; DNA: TGTGCCAGCAGTTACTCGATCTGGACTAGCGGGGGACAAGAGACCCAGTACTTC
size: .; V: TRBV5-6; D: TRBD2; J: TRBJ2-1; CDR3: CASSSLAGGGAYNEQFF; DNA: TGTGCCAGCAGCTCCCTAGCTGGCGGGGGGGCCTACAATGAGCAGTTCTTC
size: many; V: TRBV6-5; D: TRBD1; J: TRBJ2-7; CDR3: CASSYTGQGYEQYF; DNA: TGTGCCAGCAGTTATACGGGACAGGGCTACGAGCAGTACTTC
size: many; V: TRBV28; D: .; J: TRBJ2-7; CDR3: CASSYTRLDEQYF; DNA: TGTGCCAGCAGTTATACCCGCCTAGACGAGCAGTACTTC
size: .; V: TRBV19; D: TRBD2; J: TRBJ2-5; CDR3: CASSTGLAGLQETQYF; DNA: TGTGCCAGTAGTACAGGACTAGCGGGCCTCCAAGAGACCCAGTACTTC
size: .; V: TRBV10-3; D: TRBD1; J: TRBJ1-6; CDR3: CAISEKQGNSPLHF; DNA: TGTGCCATCAGTGAGAAACAGGGGAATTCACCCCTCCACTTT
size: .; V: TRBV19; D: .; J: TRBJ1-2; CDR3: CASSWRGSTYGYTF; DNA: TGTGCCAGCTCATGGCGGGGTTCGACCTATGGCTACACCTTC
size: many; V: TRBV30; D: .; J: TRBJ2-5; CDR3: CACRFRESRSQETQYF; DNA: TGTGCCTGCCGATTCAGGGAGTCTAGGAGCCAAGAGACCCAGTACTTC
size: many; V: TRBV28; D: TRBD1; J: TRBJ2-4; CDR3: CASRTGQGQAKNIQYF; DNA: TGTGCCAGCAGGACGGGACAGGGCCAAGCCAAAAACATTCAGTACTTC